Each of the 14 T cell receptor beta chains below was sequenced from the same sample in a study of shared clonotypes between healthy human individuals. Data came from immunoSEQ multiplex PCR; TCRdb stores just in-frame clones and leaves some out. This sample yields about 980,000 clones, of which over 60% are seen a single time; about 1.5% belongs to the top ten. The sample was memory CD4+ T cells sorted from blood. The subset here: CD45RA-negative fraction. These receptors came from a man between 18 and 35 years old in good health.

This chain uses TRBV27 with TRBJ2-2; TRBD1 is a possible D gene (5 bases). This CDR3 has 14 amino acids. CDR1 and CDR2 from the germline V gene are MNHEY and SMNVEV (reference sequence). V lost 6 bases to trimming and J lost 4 bases, with 12 bases between them. CDR3 region: CASRTGQTTGELFF. The CDR3 DNA is TGTGCCAGCAGGACCGGACAAACCACCGGGGAGCTGTTTTTT.

The V call is TRBV15, the J call TRBJ2-3, with D unclear. Trimming stripped 8 bases from V and 3 bases from J, with 18 bases between. This CDR3 region has 15 residues. CDR1 LNHNV and CDR2 YYDKDF come from the germline V gene (reference sequence). The CDR3 DNA is TGTGCCACCGCGTTCGGCGGACGGTTTACAGATACGCAGTATTTT. Translating gives CATAFGGRFTDTQYF.

V usage is TRBV19 and J usage is TRBJ1-6, with D uncertain. Germline loops: CDR1 LNHDA, CDR2 SQIVND (reference sequence). V was clipped by 6 bases and J by 7 bases, with 13 bases between them. CDR3 length equals 14 residues. The CDR3 spells CASRRDMNNSPLHF. CDR3 nucleotides: TGTGCCAGTAGAAGAGACATGAACAATTCACCCCTCCACTTT.

This chain links TRBV4-3 with TRBJ2-1; TRBD2 aligns across 10 bases. The germline V gene has CDR1 LGHNA and CDR2 YSLEER. V shed 3 bases and J 2 bases; nucleotides not matched to a gene: 10. The CDR3 runs 18 residues. Here the CDR3 DNA reads TGCGCCAGCAGCCAGGACTCCATAGCGGGAGGCGCCTACAATGAGCAGTTCTTC. Translation: CASSQDSIAGGAYNEQFF.

J is TRBJ2-1 and V is TRBV5-4; TRBD1 matches at 11 bases. Germline values: CDR1 SGHNT, CDR2 YYREEE (reference sequence). V gave up 3 bases and J gave up 2 bases; unmatched junction bases: 4. This CDR3 is 16 amino acids long. CDR3 in DNA: TGTGCCAGCAGCTCCAAGGACAGGGGGCCCTACAATGAGCAGTTCTTC. It encodes CASSSKDRGPYNEQFF.

The sample holds a few counts of this clone. CDR3 sequence (DNA): TGTGCCAGTAGTTATTTGGGATCCTCCTACAATGAGCAGTTCTTC. It yields the protein CASSYLGSSYNEQFF. V usage is TRBV19 and J usage is TRBJ2-1, with D unclear. Deletions cut 5 bases from V and 0 bases from J, with 11 bases between. Germline-derived CDR1 and CDR2 are LNHDA and SQIVND (reference sequence). CDR3 size: 15 residues.

The chain recombines TRBV5-4 with TRBJ2-4; D possibly matches TRBD1 or TRBD2 (5 bases each). V lost 1 base and J lost 6, with 11 bases in between. This CDR3 region has 14 residues. Germline CDR1 is SGHNT and CDR2 is YYREEE (reference sequence). This CDR3 is CASSLPGRGNIQYF. DNA of the CDR3: TGTGCCAGCAGCTTGCCAGGGAGAGGAAACATTCAGTACTTC.

The chain uses TRBV9 and TRBJ2-2; perhaps TRBD1 as D (5 bases). Per germline, CDR1 SGDLS and CDR2 YYNGEE. V was trimmed by 0 bases and J by 7 bases, leaving 13 bases between them. CDR3 length equals 15 residues. The CDR3 nucleotides are TGTGCCAGCAGCGTAGGCAGGGCACTGGTCGGGGAGCTGTTTTTT. This codes for CASSVGRALVGELFF.

The rearrangement uses TRBV10-3 and TRBJ2-7; 8 bases map to TRBD2. J gave up 0 bases and V 0 bases, and 4 bases lay outside the gene matches. CDR3 length equals 16 residues. From germline, CDR1 is ENHRY and CDR2 SYGVKD. CDR3 sequence reads: CAISESGLATSYEQYF. CDR3 coding DNA: TGTGCCATCAGTGAGTCTGGACTAGCAACCTCCTACGAGCAGTACTTC.

This clone was observed once. In DNA form, the CDR3 reads TGCGCCAGCAGCCAAGGACTCCTGCAGAACGCCTACGAGCAGTACTTC. Its protein product is CASSQGLLQNAYEQYF. The chain combines TRBV4-1 with TRBJ2-7; D gene unclear. The CDR3 consists of 16 residues. V lost 1 base to trimming and J lost 2 bases, with 15 bases between them. In germline, CDR1 is MGHRA, CDR2 YSYEKL.

The chain combines TRBV9 with TRBJ2-3, with TRBD2 identical over 8 bases. The CDR3 consists of 16 residues. V shed 3 bases, J shed 5 bases, and the junction held 11 bases outside the gene matches. The germline V gene encodes CDR1 SGDLS and CDR2 YYNGEE. CDR3 DNA sequence: TGTGCCAGCAGCGGGGACGCAGCGGGAGTTGGAGATACGCAGTATTTT. It encodes CASSGDAAGVGDTQYF.

The sample holds a few counts of this clone. The chain has TRBV9 and TRBJ1-3, with TRBD1 identical over 9 bases. Germline V gene data show CDR1 as SGDLS and CDR2 as YYNGEE. This CDR3 spans 15 amino acids. V was clipped by 4 bases and J by 5 bases; unmatched bases: 7. The CDR3 sequence: CASSPPGQGRNTIYF. In nucleotides, the CDR3 is TGTGCCAGCAGCCCCCCGGGACAGGGAAGAAACACCATATATTTT. The complete variable domain, with remaining parts taken from reference TRBV9 and TRBJ1-3, reads DSGVTQTPKHLITATGQRVTLRCSPRSGDLSVYWYQQSLDQGLQFLIQYYNGEERAKGNILERFSAQQFPDLHSELNLSSLELGDSALYFCASSPPGQGRNTIYFGEGSWLTVV.

As to this clone: This sample also contains other DNA sequences that code for the same CDR3. The V gene is TRBV11-3, the J gene TRBJ2-3, with D unclear. V lost 3 bases and J lost 5, with 6 bases in between. The CDR3 is made up of 12 amino acids. CDR1 SGHNT and CDR2 YENEEA come from the germline V gene. DNA of the CDR3: TGTGCCAGCAGCTTGTTCGGAGATACGCAGTATTTT. Protein: CASSLFGDTQYF.

This clone showed up just once. This rearrangement joins TRBV5-1 to TRBJ2-2; possibly TRBD2 for D (5 bases). The V gene's germline CDR1 is SGHRS and CDR2 YFSETQ. This CDR3 has 13 residues. V dropped 3 bases and J dropped 7 bases, with 10 bases sitting between them. CDR3: CASSSGGGGELFF. CDR3 DNA sequence: TGCGCCAGCAGCTCCGGTGGAGGCGGGGAGCTGTTTTTT.